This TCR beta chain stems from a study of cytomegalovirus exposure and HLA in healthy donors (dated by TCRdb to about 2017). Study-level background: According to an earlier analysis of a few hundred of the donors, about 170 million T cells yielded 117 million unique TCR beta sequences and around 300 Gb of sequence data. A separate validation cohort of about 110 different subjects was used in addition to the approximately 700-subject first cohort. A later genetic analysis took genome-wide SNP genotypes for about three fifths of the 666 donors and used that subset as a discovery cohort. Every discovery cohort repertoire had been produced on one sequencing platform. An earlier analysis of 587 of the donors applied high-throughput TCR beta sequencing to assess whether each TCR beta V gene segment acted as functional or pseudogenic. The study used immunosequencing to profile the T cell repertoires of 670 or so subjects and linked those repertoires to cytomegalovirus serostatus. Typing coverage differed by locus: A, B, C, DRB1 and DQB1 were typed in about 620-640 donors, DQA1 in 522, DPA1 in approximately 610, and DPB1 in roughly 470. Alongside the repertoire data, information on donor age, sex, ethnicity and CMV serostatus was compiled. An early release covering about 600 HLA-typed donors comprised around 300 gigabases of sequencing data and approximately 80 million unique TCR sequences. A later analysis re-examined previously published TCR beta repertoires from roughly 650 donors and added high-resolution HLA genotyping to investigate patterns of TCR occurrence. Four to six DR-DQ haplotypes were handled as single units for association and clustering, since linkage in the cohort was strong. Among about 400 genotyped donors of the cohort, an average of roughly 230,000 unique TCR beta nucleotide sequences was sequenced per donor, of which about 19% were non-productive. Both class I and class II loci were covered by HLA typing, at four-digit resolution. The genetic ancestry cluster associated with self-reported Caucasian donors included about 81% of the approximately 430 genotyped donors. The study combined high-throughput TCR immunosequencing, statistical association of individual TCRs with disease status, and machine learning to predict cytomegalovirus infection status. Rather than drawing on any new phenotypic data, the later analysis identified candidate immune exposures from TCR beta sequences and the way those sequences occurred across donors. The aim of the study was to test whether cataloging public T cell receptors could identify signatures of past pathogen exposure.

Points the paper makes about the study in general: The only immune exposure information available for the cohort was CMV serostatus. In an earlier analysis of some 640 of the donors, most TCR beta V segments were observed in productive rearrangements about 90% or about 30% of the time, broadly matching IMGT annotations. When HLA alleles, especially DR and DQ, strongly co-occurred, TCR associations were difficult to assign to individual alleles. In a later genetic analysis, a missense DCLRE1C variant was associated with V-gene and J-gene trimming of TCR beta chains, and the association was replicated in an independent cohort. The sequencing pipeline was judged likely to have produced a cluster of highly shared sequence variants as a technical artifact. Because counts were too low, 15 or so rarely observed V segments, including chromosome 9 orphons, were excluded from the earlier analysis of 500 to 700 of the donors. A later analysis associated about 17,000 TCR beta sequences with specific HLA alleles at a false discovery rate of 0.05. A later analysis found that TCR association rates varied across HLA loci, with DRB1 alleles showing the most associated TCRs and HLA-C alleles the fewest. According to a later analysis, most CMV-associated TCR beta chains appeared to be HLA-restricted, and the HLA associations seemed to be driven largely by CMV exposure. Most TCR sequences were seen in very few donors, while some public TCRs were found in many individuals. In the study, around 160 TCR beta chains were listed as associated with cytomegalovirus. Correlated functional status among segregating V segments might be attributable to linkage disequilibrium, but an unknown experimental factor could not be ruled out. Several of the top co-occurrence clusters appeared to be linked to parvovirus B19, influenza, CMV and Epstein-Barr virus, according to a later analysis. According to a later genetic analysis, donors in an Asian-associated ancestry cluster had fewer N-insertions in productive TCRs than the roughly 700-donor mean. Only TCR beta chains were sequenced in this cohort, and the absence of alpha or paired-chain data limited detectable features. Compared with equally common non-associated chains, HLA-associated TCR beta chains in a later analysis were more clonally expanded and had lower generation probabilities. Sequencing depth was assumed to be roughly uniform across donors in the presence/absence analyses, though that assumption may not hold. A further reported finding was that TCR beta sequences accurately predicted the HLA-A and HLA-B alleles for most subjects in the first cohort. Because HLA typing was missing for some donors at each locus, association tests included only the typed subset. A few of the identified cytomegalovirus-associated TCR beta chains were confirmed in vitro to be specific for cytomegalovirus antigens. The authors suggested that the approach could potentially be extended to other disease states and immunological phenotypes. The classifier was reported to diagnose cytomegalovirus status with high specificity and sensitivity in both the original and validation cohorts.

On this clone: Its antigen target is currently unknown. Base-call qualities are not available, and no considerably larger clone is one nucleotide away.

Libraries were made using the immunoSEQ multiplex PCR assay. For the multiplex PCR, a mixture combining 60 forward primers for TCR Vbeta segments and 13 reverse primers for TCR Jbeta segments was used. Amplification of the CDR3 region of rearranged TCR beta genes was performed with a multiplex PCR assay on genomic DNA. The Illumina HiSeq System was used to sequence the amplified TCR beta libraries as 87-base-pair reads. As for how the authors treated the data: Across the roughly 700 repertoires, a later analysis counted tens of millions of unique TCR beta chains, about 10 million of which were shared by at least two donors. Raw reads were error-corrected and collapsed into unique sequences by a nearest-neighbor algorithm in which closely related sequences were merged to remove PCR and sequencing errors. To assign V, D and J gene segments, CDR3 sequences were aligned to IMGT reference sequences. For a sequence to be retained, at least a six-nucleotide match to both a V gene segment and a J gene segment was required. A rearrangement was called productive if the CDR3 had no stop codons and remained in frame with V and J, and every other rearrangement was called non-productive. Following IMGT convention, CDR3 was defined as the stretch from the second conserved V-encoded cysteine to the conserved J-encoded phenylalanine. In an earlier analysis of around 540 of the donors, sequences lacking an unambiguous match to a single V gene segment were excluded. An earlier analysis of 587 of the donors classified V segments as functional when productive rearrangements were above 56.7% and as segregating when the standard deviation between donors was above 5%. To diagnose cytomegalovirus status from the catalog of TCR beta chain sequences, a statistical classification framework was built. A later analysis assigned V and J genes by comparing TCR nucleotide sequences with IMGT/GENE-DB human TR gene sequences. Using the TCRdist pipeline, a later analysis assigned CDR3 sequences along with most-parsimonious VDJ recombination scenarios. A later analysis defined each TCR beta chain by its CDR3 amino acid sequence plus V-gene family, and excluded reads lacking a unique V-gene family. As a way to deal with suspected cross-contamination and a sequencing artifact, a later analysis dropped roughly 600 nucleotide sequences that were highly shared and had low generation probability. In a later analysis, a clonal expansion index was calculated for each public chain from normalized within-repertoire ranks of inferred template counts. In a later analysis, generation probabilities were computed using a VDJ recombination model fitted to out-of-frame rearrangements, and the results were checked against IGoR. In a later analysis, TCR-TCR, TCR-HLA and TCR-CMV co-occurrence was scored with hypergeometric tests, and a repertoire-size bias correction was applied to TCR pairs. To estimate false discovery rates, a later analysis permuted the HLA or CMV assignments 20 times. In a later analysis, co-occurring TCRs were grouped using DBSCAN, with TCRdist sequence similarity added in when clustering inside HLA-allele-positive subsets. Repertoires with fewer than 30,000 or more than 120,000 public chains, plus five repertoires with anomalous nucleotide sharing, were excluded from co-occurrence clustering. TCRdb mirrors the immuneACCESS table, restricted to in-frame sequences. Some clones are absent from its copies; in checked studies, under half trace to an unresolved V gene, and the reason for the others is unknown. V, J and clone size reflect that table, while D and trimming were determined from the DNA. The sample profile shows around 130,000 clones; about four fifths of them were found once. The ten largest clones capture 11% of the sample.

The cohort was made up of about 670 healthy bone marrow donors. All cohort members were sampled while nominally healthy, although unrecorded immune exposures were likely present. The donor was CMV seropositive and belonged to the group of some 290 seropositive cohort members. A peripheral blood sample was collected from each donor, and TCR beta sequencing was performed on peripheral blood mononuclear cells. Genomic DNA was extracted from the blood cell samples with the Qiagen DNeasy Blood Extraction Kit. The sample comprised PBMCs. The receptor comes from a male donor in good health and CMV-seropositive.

The CDR3 region reads CASRIHRTGRSDGYTF. The DNA is TGTGCCAGTAGAATTCACCGGACAGGGAGGTCCGATGGCTACACCTTC. The chain was built from TRBV19 and TRBJ1-2; 8 bases in the middle match TRBD1. The CDR1 and CDR2 encoded by the germline V gene (reference sequence) are LNHDA and SQIVND. Trimming leaves V shorter by 6 bases and J shorter by 6 bases, with the junction holding 15 bases beyond the gene matches. Inclusive of the bounding cysteine and phenylalanine, the CDR3 is 16 residues long. Here the CDR3 DNA is all that survives: 48 bases in frame from base 1.